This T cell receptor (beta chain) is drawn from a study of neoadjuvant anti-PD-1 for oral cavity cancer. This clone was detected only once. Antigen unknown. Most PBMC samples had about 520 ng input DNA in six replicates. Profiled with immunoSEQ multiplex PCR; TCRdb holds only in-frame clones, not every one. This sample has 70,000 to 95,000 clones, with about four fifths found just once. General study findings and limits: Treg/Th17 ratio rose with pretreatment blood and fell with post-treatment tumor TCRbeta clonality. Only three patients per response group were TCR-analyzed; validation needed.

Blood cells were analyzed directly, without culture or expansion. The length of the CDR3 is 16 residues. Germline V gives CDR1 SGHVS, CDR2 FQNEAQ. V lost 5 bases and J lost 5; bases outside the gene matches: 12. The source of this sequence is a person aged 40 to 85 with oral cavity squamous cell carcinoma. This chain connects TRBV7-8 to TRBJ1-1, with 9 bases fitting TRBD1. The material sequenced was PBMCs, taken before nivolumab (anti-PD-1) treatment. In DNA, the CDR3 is TGTGCCAGCAGCCCCAGGACAGGGGTTGCAGGGACTGAAGCTTTCTTT. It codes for CASSPRTGVAGTEAFF.